The T cell receptor beta chain described here comes from a study of breast tumors, draining lymph nodes, adjacent tissues. Findings and caveats of the study: Luminal-like breast cancer showed significantly greater tumor-nontumor repertoire similarity than basal-like breast cancer did. The lymph node origin of tumor T cells was framed as consistent with a hypothesis, not demonstrated. Compared with lymph nodes, tumors were less diverse; compared with nontumor tissue, more. Most tumor T cells seemingly derive from lymph node, then expand in tumor.

The V gene end was trimmed by 6 bases and the J gene end by 0 bases; junction bases not matched to a gene: 10. The CDR3 is 18 residues long. Germline V gene data show CDR1 as SEHNR and CDR2 as FQNEAQ (reference sequence). TCRdb used MiXCR to reprocess the multiplex PCR reads, holding one entry per CDR3 protein. Seen here are several thousand distinct CDR3 sequences, 40% to 55% observed once, and the top ten hold 14%. This clonotype was counted at least ten times. Its target is unknown. Sequenced: tumor-adjacent breast tissue. The J gene is TRBJ2-6, the V gene TRBV7-9; 8 nucleotides agree with TRBD1. This clonotype was obtained from a female donor with breast cancer. Some clones in this sample may be carry-over from other donors' samples. For the CDR3, the DNA is TGTGCCAGCAGTGACGCCCCGACAGGGGACTCTGGGGCCAACGTCCTGACTTTC. Translated: CASSDAPTGDSGANVLTF.